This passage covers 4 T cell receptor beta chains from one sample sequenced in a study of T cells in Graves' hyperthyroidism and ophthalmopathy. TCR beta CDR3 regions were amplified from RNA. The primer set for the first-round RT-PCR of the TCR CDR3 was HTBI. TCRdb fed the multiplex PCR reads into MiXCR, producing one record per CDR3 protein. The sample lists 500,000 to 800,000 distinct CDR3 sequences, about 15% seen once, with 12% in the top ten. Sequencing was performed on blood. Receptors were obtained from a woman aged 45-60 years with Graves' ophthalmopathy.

As DNA, the CDR3 is TGTGCCACCAGTGATCGGCCCGGGGAGCTGTTTTTT. Translation: CATSDRPGELFF. The gene calls are TRBV24-1 and TRBJ2-2; D is uncertain. The CDR3 extends over 12 amino acids. V gave up 3 bases and J gave up 6 bases, with 4 bases separating them. CDR1 and CDR2 (germline): KGHDR, SFDVKD.

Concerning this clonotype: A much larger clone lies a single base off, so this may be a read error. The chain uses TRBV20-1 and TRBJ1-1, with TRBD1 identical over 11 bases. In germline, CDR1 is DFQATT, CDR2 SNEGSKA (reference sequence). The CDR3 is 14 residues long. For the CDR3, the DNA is TGCAATGCCACTAAGGACAGGGGGCCCACGGAAGCTTTCTTT. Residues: CNATKDRGPTEAFF.

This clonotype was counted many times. CDR3 sequence reads: CASSPPRDSSYEQYF. The CDR3 nucleotides are TGTGCCAGCAGCCCCCCCCGGGACAGCTCCTACGAGCAGTACTTC. V and J are TRBV6-1 and TRBJ2-7; 7 nucleotides agree with TRBD1. The CDR3 consists of 15 residues. With 6 bases clipped from V and 0 bases from J, the junction kept 8 bases outside the gene matches. Germline values: CDR1 MNHNS, CDR2 SASEGT.

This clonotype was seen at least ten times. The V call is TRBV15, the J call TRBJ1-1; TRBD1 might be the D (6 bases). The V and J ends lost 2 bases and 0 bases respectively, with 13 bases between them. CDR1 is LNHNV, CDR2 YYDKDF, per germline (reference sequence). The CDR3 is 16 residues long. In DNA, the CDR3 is TGTGCCACCAGCAGACAATACAGGGTTATGAACACTGAAGCTTTCTTT. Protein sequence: CATSRQYRVMNTEAFF.